A selection of T cell receptor beta chains follows, all from one sample in a study of cytomegalovirus exposure and HLA in healthy donors. The table came from immunoSEQ multiplex PCR; TCRdb's copy has only in-frame clones and leaves some out. The sample table sets out 130,000 or so clones. The sample consisted of PBMCs. All receptors come from a woman in her 40s in good health and CMV-seronegative. Both conserved end residues are part of each CDR3. D genes are given only for firm matches.

j_call,v_call,d_call,cdr3_nt,cdr3_aa
TRBJ1-2,TRBV4-1,NA,TGCGCCAGCACCGAGACCTGGAGGGATTATGGCTACACCTTC,CASTETWRDYGYTF
TRBJ1-5,TRBV28,NA,TGTGCCAGCAGTTTGTCGGGGGAGAGCAATCAGCCCCAGCATTTT,CASSLSGESNQPQHF
TRBJ2-1,TRBV28,NA,TGTGCCAGCAGTAGACCTACAGGCTACAATGAGCAGTTCTTC,CASSRPTGYNEQFF
TRBJ1-1,TRBV29-1,NA,TGCAGCGTTGAGAACACGGAAGCTTTCTTT,CSVENTEAFF
TRBJ1-1,TRBV28,NA,TGTGCCAGCAAATCTTTAAAGGGGGGGGGCACTGAAGCTTTCTTT,CASKSLKGGGTEAFF
TRBJ1-1,TRBV29-1,NA,TGCAGCGTAGTCAGGGGGAACACTGAAGCTTTCTTT,CSVVRGNTEAFF
TRBJ1-2,TRBV6-5,NA,TGTGCCAGCAGTTCCGATGTTGCAGCTAACTATGGCTACACCTTC,CASSSDVAANYGYTF
TRBJ1-6,TRBV19,TRBD1,TGTGCCAGTAGTCCTAGAACCGGGACAGGGAATTCACCCCTCCACTTT,CASSPRTGTGNSPLHF
TRBJ1-2,TRBV9,TRBD1,TGTGCCAGCAGCGCCCTGACGTTGACAGGGACTTATGGCTACACCTTC,CASSALTLTGTYGYTF
TRBJ2-5,TRBV6-1,NA,TGTGCCAGCAGTGAATACGCAGGGAGGTTAAGCGAGACCCAGTACTTC,CASSEYAGRLSETQYF
TRBJ1-5,TRBV7-6,NA,TGTGCCAGCAGCTTAGTGACACGCCTATTCAATCAGCCCCAGCATTTT,CASSLVTRLFNQPQHF
TRBJ1-5,TRBV7-8,NA,TGTGCCAGCAGCTTAGTTGCAGGGGATCGTCAGCCCCAGCATTTT,CASSLVAGDRQPQHF
TRBJ2-3,TRBV6-1,NA,TGTGCCAGCAGTGAAAGGGGCTTCACAGATACGCAGTATTTT,CASSERGFTDTQYF
TRBJ2-2,TRBV29-1,NA,TGCAGCGTCGCTGACAGGTCGAACACCGGGGAGCTGTTTTTT,CSVADRSNTGELFF
TRBJ1-1,TRBV10-3,NA,TGTGCCTCGTCGGCAGGGAACACTGAAGCTTTCTTT,CASSAGNTEAFF
TRBJ1-4,TRBV28,TRBD1,TGTGCCAGCAGTCGCCGGACAGGGGGGTCTGAAAAACTGTTTTTT,CASSRRTGGSEKLFF
TRBJ1-2,TRBV5-5,NA,TGTGCCAGCAGCCAGCTTGGGAGATCCGGAATCTATGGCTACACCTTC,CASSQLGRSGIYGYTF
TRBJ1-2,TRBV4-3,TRBD1,TGCGCCAGCAGCCAAGAACGTGGACAGGGGGTTGGCTACACCTTC,CASSQERGQGVGYTF
TRBJ2-3,TRBV9,NA,TGTGCCAGCAGCGTAGATAACTCCTTCACAGATACGCAGTATTTT,CASSVDNSFTDTQYF
TRBJ1-3,TRBV19,NA,TGTGCCAGTCGAGACAGACCTGGAAACACCATATATTTT,CASRDRPGNTIYF
TRBJ2-7,TRBV11-3,TRBD2,TGTGCCAGCAGCTTGACTAGCGGGGACCACTACGAGCAGTACTTC,CASSLTSGDHYEQYF
TRBJ1-3,TRBV7-2,TRBD1,TGTGCCAGCAGCCAACGGACAGGGGCCTTCCACACCATATATTTT,CASSQRTGAFHTIYF
TRBJ1-3,TRBV27,NA,TGTGCCAGCAGTCGCAGGGGCTCTGGAAACACCATATATTTT,CASSRRGSGNTIYF
TRBJ2-3,TRBV5-1,TRBD2,TGCGCCACCGCACTAGCGATGGGATCAGATACGCAGTATTTT,CATALAMGSDTQYF
TRBJ1-1,TRBV6-6,TRBD1,TGTGCCAGCAGTACCCTGGGACAGGTCTTCGCTGAAGCTTTCTTT,CASSTLGQVFAEAFF
TRBJ2-3,TRBV12-5,NA,TGTGCTAGTGGTCAAAGCACAGATACGCAGTATTTT,CASGQSTDTQYF
TRBJ1-6,TRBV5-1,NA,TGCGCCAGCAGCTTGGCAGGGCAAAATTCACCCCTCCACTTT,CASSLAGQNSPLHF
TRBJ2-4,TRBV5-4,TRBD2,TGTGCCAGCAGCTCCGACTTGAGCGGGGGGTCGGACATTCAGTACTTC,CASSSDLSGGSDIQYF
TRBJ2-6,TRBV7-2,NA,TGTGCCAGCAGGTCCCCGGAGGGGGCCAACGTCCTGACTTTC,CASRSPEGANVLTF
TRBJ1-5,TRBV2,TRBD1,TGTGCCAGCAGTGTCTCAGGGGGAAATCAGCCCCAGCATTTT,CASSVSGGNQPQHF
TRBJ2-5,TRBV7-9,NA,TGTGCCAGCAGCTTAGCCAGGCCCAGTGAGACCCAGTACTTC,CASSLARPSETQYF
TRBJ2-3,TRBV7-2,TRBD1,TGTGCCAGCAGCATAGGACAGGGCGCGTGGAGGGATACGCAGTATTTT,CASSIGQGAWRDTQYF
TRBJ2-3,TRBV7-9,NA,TGTGCCAGCAGACAGACAGGGACTAGCACAGATACGCAGTATTTT,CASRQTGTSTDTQYF
TRBJ1-5,TRBV5-5,TRBD1,TGTGCCAGCAGCTCCCAAGGACAGGTTCATCAGCCCCAGCATTTT,CASSSQGQVHQPQHF
TRBJ1-1,TRBV9,TRBD1,TGTGCCAGCAGCGTTACTCCGGGACAGTACCCTGAAGCTTTCTTT,CASSVTPGQYPEAFF
TRBJ1-4,TRBV15,TRBD1,TGTGCCACCAGCAGAGATCCCGGGACAGGGGGCCAAAAACTGTTTTTT,CATSRDPGTGGQKLFF
TRBJ2-5,TRBV5-1,TRBD1,TGCGCCAGCAGTTTCGTACTGGGGACAGTCAAAATCAACGACCCAAGAGAAGCCCAGTACTTC,CASSFVLGTVKINDPREAQYF
TRBJ1-2,TRBV25-1,TRBD1,TGTGCCAGCAGTGAATATCAAGACAGGGGAAACTATGGCTACACCTTC,CASSEYQDRGNYGYTF
TRBJ2-1,TRBV14,TRBD2,TGTGCCAGCAGCCAAGTAAGAGCGGGGGTTGCGGGTCAGCAGTTCTTC,CASSQVRAGVAGQQFF
TRBJ2-1,TRBV6-4,TRBD2,TGTGCCAGCAGTGAAGGTAGCGGGGGATACAATGAGCAGTTCTTC,CASSEGSGGYNEQFF
TRBJ1-5,TRBV7-8,TRBD1,TGTGCCAGCAGCCAGACAGGGGGTAATCAGCCCCAGCATTTT,CASSQTGGNQPQHF
TRBJ2-2,TRBV7-2,TRBD1,TGTGCCAGCAGCTCAATACAGGGGTCCGGGGAGCTGTTTTTT,CASSSIQGSGELFF
TRBJ1-1,TRBV7-9,NA,TGTGCCAGCAGCTTTCAGCGGGAACAGGGCACTGAAGCTTTCTTT,CASSFQREQGTEAFF
TRBJ2-7,TRBV4-1,TRBD2,TGCGCCAGCAGCCACGCCCGGAGCGGGGGACCGATATCGGGTGAGCAGTACTTC,CASSHARSGGPISGEQYF
TRBJ2-6,TRBV18,NA,TGTGCCAGCTCACCAAAGGGAGCCTGGGCCAACGTCCTGACTTTC,CASSPKGAWANVLTF
TRBJ2-7,TRBV29-1,NA,TGCAGCGTTGAGGAGGGGGCATCCTACGAGCAGTACTTC,CSVEEGASYEQYF
TRBJ1-3,TRBV29-1,NA,TGCAGCGTTGTTGAGAGCTCTGGAAACACCATATATTTT,CSVVESSGNTIYF
TRBJ2-4,TRBV5-1,NA,TGCGCCAGCAGCTTGGGGTTTAGCTCTTTAGCCAAAAACATTCAGTACTTC,CASSLGFSSLAKNIQYF
TRBJ2-2,TRBV5-6,TRBD1,TGTGCCAGCAGGCGGACAGGGATCTCCACCGGGGAGCTGTTTTTT,CASRRTGISTGELFF